The T cell receptor beta chain under discussion was sequenced for a study of T cell responses to AZD1222 COVID-19 vaccine. Regarding the study as a whole: Unmutated variant regions reportedly attract nearly half of all spike-specific TCRs. Seropositivity was recorded at baseline in only 6 or 7 AZD1222 recipients.

Turning to this clone: Its antigen is as yet unknown.

Produced via immunoSEQ multiplex PCR; TCRdb's table is partial and in-frame only. Of about 140,000 clones in the sample, 80% to 95% are singletons; the top ten hold approximately 3.8%. Germline-derived CDR1 and CDR2 are SGHRS and YFSETQ. With 2 bases clipped from V and 4 bases from J, the junction kept 6 bases outside the gene matches. The CDR3 has 15 residues. The source was peripheral blood, collected 28 days after the second AZD1222 dose. V and J are TRBV5-1 and TRBJ2-5; 9 nucleotides align to TRBD2. This TCR was sampled from an adult who received the AZD1222 COVID-19 vaccine. In DNA, the CDR3 is TGCGCCAGCAGCTTACGGCTAGCGGGATTAGAGACCCAGTACTTC. Translating gives CASSLRLAGLETQYF.